These 8 T cell receptor beta chains originate from one sample sequenced in a study of T cells in Graves' hyperthyroidism and ophthalmopathy. Researchers amplified the TCR beta CDR3 regions from RNA transcripts. TCR CDR3 underwent first-round RT-PCR with the HTBI primer set. TCRdb reprocessed the multiplex PCR reads with MiXCR, giving one entry per CDR3 protein. Found here are roughly 700,000 distinct CDR3 sequences, approximately 14% of them singletons; the top ten hold 9.5% to 13%. Material for sequencing was blood. Source of these receptors: a woman aged 18-29 years with Graves' hyperthyroidism.

The V call is TRBV15, the J call TRBJ1-1; tentative D call: TRBD1 (5 bases). V gave up 5 bases and J gave up 0 bases, with 10 bases separating them. The CDR3 runs 14 residues. Germline V lookup: CDR1 LNHNV, CDR2 YYDKDF (reference sequence). The CDR3 DNA follows: TGTGCCACCAGCGGATCGACAGTGAACACTGAAGCTTTCTTT. This gives the protein CATSGSTVNTEAFF.

The sample holds many counts of this clonotype. The chain joins TRBV11-2 to TRBJ1-3; D uncertain. CDR1 is SGHAT, CDR2 FQNNGV, per germline. V gave up 6 bases and J gave up 0 bases, with 9 bases separating them. This CDR3 spans 14 amino acids. This chain's CDR3 is CASRSGLSGNTIYF. In nucleotides, the CDR3 is TGTGCCAGCAGGTCGGGTCTCTCTGGAAACACCATATATTTT.

At least ten counts were recorded for this clonotype. The chain joins TRBV5-4 to TRBJ2-3; the match to TRBD2 covers 8 bases. From germline, CDR1 is SGHNT and CDR2 YYREEE (reference sequence). Unmatched junction bases numbered 8, after V lost 5 bases and J lost 6 bases. CDR3 size: 14 residues. CDR3 sequence reads: CASRPGLVGDTQYF. CDR3 DNA sequence: TGTGCCAGCAGGCCGGGACTAGTAGGTGATACGCAGTATTTT.

CDR3 protein: CSAGRTSGSGTQYF. Here the CDR3 DNA reads TGCAGTGCTGGAAGGACTAGCGGGAGTGGGACCCAGTACTTC. V usage is TRBV20-1 and J usage is TRBJ2-5, with 13 bases fitting TRBD2. Germline V gene lookup returns CDR1 DFQATT and CDR2 SNEGSKA (reference sequence). The CDR3 runs 14 residues. Losses at the gene ends were 5 bases for V and 7 bases for J; bases not matched to a gene: 7.

At least ten counts were recorded for this clonotype. V usage is TRBV11-2 and J usage is TRBJ2-7, with D possibly TRBD2 on 5 matching bases. V lost 5 bases and J lost 4, with 12 bases in between. The germline V gene has CDR1 SGHAT and CDR2 FQNNGV. The length of the CDR3 is 13 residues. CDR3 sequence: CASSNGGPYEQYF. The DNA for the CDR3 is TGTGCCAGCAGCAATGGAGGACCTTACGAGCAGTACTTC.

This chain joins TRBV5-8 and TRBJ1-1, with D maybe TRBD1 (5 bases). The CDR3 length is 13 residues. CDR1 is SGHTS and CDR2 is YDEGEE in the germline V gene. The V gene lost 1 base and the J gene lost 7 bases, with 11 bases spanning the gap. DNA of the CDR3: TGTGCCAGCAGCTTGTACCGACAGAGTGAAGCTTTCTTT. Translation gives CASSLYRQSEAFF.

Of note for this clonotype: A much larger clone is a single base away; this may be a read error. A read error is likely, as this CDR3 ends without the conserved phenylalanine or tryptophan. The chain couples TRBV10-3 to TRBJ1-1; D ambiguous. V was shortened by 7 bases and J by 1 base, with 10 bases between the two germline ends. The CDR3 totals 13 residues. Germline CDR1 reads ENHRY; CDR2 reads SYGVKD. Here the CDR3 DNA reads TGTGCCATCATAGATCCCCCGAACACTGAAGCTTTCCTT. Protein product: CAIIDPPNTEAFL.

V usage is TRBV20-1 and J usage is TRBJ1-2; the D is unclear. The germline V gene encodes CDR1 DFQATT and CDR2 SNEGSKA (reference sequence). The V end lost 4 bases, the J end lost 6 bases, and 12 bases lay between the germline ends. The CDR3 totals 12 residues. The CDR3: CSAISDVNGYTF. Here the CDR3 DNA reads TGCAGTGCTATCTCCGACGTCAATGGCTACACCTTC.